This paragraph reports one T cell receptor beta chain. What it binds is unknown. CDR1 and CDR2 (germline): MRHNA, SNTAGT. Trimming removed 0 bases from V and 6 bases from J, with 15 bases in between. The CDR3 covers 16 residues. The data were obtained in a study of cytomegalovirus exposure and HLA in healthy donors. Study-wide results and limits: Reportedly, diagnosis of cytomegalovirus status by the classifier showed high specificity and sensitivity. Earlier analysis found most TCR beta V segments productive about 87% or about 30% of the time.

The PCR ran on 60 Vbeta and 13 Jbeta primers. Only in-frame clones appear in the TCRdb table, and some are missing; sequencing was by immunoSEQ multiplex PCR. The sample includes about 130,000 clones, 80% seen only once; the top ten take approximately 2.1%. The chain couples TRBV6-4 to TRBJ2-1; D gene ambiguous. Sequencing used PBMCs. This TCR came from a man younger than 40 in good health and CMV-seronegative. The CDR3 nucleotides read TGTGCCAGCAGTGACTCCGCAGGTCCTAATTCCAATGAGCAGTTCTTC. This gives the protein CASSDSAGPNSNEQFF.